The T cell receptor (beta chain) described here comes from a study of blood T cell repertoires in COVID-19. Study context: Donors in Cohort 3 who had recovered were those with two negative PCRs, healthcare professional clearance, or resolution of their symptoms. The United States, Italy and Spain were the sources of the acute and convalescent COVID-19 samples.

The study assigned cohorts using participant-reported clinical history. CDR1 is SGHRS, CDR2 YFSETQ, per germline. Trimming pared 2 bases from V and 2 bases from J, leaving 11 bases between. This CDR3 has 15 residues. Original handling: Estimated nucleated cell counts came from reference gene primer amplification. Method: immunoSEQ multiplex PCR; TCRdb's copy keeps in-frame clones and lacks some. The V and J calls and clone size come from that table; D and trimming were worked out from the DNA. The sample includes fewer than 200,000 clones, 79% of them seen just once. Specimen: PBMCs or T cells enriched from blood (not recorded which). V usage is TRBV5-1 and J usage is TRBJ2-1, with D perhaps matching TRBD2 (5 bases). The receptor's source is a woman aged 70-85 years in a cohort exposed to, infected with or recovered from COVID-19 (not recorded which). CDR3 amino acids: CASSLGRVPYNEQFF. In nucleotides, the CDR3 is TGCGCCAGCAGCTTAGGGCGGGTACCCTACAATGAGCAGTTCTTC.